Below, one T cell receptor (beta chain) is given with its context. The authors reverse transcribed roughly 0.5 to 1 ug RNA with random hexamers. TCRdb independently ran MiXCR on the immunoSEQ multiplex PCR reads; one entry per CDR3 protein. This sample has roughly 200,000 distinct CDR3 sequences; 75% to 95% occur once, and the top ten carry around 0.085%. TEMRA cells were FACS-enriched, with CD8+ and CD4+ T cells isolated negatively. This record comes from a study of CD8 T cells in Susac syndrome. CDR3 length: 17 residues. Trimming took 0 bases from V and 1 from J, leaving 15 bases between them. Germline CDR1 and CDR2: SGHRS and YFSETQ.

The receptor's source is a human donor with Susac syndrome. The rearrangement links TRBV5-1 to TRBJ2-3; D possibly corresponds to TRBD1 (6 bases). Sequencing was carried out using CD4+ T cells from PBMCs. CDR3 amino acids: CASSLGLQGDGTDTQYF. The CDR3 DNA reads TGCGCCAGCAGCTTGGGCCTACAGGGAGACGGCACAGATACGCAGTATTTT.